The T cell receptor beta chain described here comes from a study of blood T cell repertoires in COVID-19. Sequencing was performed with immunoSEQ multiplex PCR; in TCRdb, only in-frame clones are kept and a portion is missing. The data contain about 59,000 clones, more than 60% of them singletons. The CDR3 length is 13 residues. CDR1 and CDR2 (germline): SGDLS, YYNGEE. V shed 6 bases and J shed 4 bases, with 10 bases lying between them. The genes are TRBV9 and TRBJ2-2; D is unresolved. The source of this sequence is a woman in her 70s with acute or convalescent COVID-19. Sequencing was performed on peripheral blood. The CDR3 region has the DNA TGTGCCAGCAAGCCGGGTTCCACCGGGGAGCTGTTTTTT. It codes for CASKPGSTGELFF.